The rows below give T cell receptor beta chains drawn from one sample of a study of blood T cell repertoires in COVID-19. TCRdb keeps only in-frame clones here, not all; method: immunoSEQ multiplex PCR. The sample records about 210,000 clones, approximately 90% being singletons. Sequences were obtained from peripheral blood. The source of these receptors is a man between 65 and 85 years old with acute or convalescent COVID-19. CDR3s include the opening cysteine and the closing phenylalanine or tryptophan. The order of the fields is V gene, D gene, clone size, J gene, CDR3 DNA, CDR3 protein. D genes are given only for firm matches. A row's size may be missing; if present it is once, few, many or a size class.

V: TRBV19
D: TRBD1
size: .
J: TRBJ2-3
DNA: TGTGCCAGTAAGGGCAGGGGGACGGATACGCAGTATTTT
CDR3: CASKGRGTDTQYF

V: TRBV5-1
D: .
size: .
J: TRBJ2-7
DNA: TGCGCCAGCAGCTTGGCGCAGTCCTACGAGCAGTACTTC
CDR3: CASSLAQSYEQYF

V: TRBV11-2
D: .
size: .
J: TRBJ1-2
DNA: TGTGCCAGCAGCCTCTCCTCGGGAGGCTACACCTTC
CDR3: CASSLSSGGYTF

V: TRBV5-1
D: TRBD1
size: few
J: TRBJ1-4
DNA: TGCGCCAGCAGTCGGGACAGGGCTGTTAATGAAAAACTGTTTTTT
CDR3: CASSRDRAVNEKLFF

V: TRBV27
D: .
size: .
J: TRBJ2-6
DNA: TGTGCCAGCAGCCAACATGGGGCCAACGTCCTGACTTTC
CDR3: CASSQHGANVLTF

V: TRBV6-6
D: TRBD2
size: .
J: TRBJ2-2
DNA: TGTGCCAGCAGTCGCGCCGGGACTAGCGGGAGTACCGGGGAGCTGTTTTTT
CDR3: CASSRAGTSGSTGELFF

V: TRBV5-6
D: TRBD1
size: .
J: TRBJ2-5
DNA: TGTGCCAGCAAACTGGACAGGGAGTACCAAGAGACCCAGTACTTC
CDR3: CASKLDREYQETQYF

V: TRBV15
D: TRBD1
size: .
J: TRBJ2-5
DNA: TGTGCCACCAGCGTCGGACAGGGCGGGTCGGAGACCCAGTACTTC
CDR3: CATSVGQGGSETQYF

V: TRBV5-6
D: TRBD1
size: .
J: TRBJ1-1
DNA: TGTGCCAGCAGCCTAGAGACAGGGAAGTATACTGAAGCTTTCTTT
CDR3: CASSLETGKYTEAFF

V: TRBV28
D: .
size: .
J: TRBJ2-6
DNA: TGTGCCAGCAGTGTAGGTGGGGCGGGGGCCAACGTCCTGACTTTC
CDR3: CASSVGGAGANVLTF

V: TRBV2
D: .
size: .
J: TRBJ2-4
DNA: TGTGCCAGCAGTGTAGACTGGCGGAACATTCAGTACTTC
CDR3: CASSVDWRNIQYF

V: TRBV2
D: TRBD2
size: .
J: TRBJ2-1
DNA: TGTGCCAGCAGTGAACTAGCGGGATTTGAGCAGTTCTTC
CDR3: CASSELAGFEQFF

V: TRBV6-6
D: TRBD1
size: .
J: TRBJ1-1
DNA: TGTGCCAGCAGTCAACAGGGGGATGGAGACACTGAAGCTTTCTTT
CDR3: CASSQQGDGDTEAFF

V: TRBV6-5
D: TRBD2
size: .
J: TRBJ2-1
DNA: TGTGCCAGCAGTTACGGCAGTAGCGGGAGCCGTGAGCAGTTCTTC
CDR3: CASSYGSSGSREQFF

V: TRBV11-2
D: .
size: .
J: TRBJ1-3
DNA: TGTGCCAGCAGCTTAGACAGGGCTACGAGCTCTGGAAACACCATATATTTT
CDR3: CASSLDRATSSGNTIYF

V: TRBV12-2
D: .
size: .
J: TRBJ2-2
DNA: TGTGCAAGTCGCGCCCCGACAGGACTGAACACCGGGGAGCTGTTTTTT
CDR3: CASRAPTGLNTGELFF

V: TRBV27
D: TRBD2
size: .
J: TRBJ2-5
DNA: TGTGCCAGCAGTTTCGGCGGGAGGGTGGAGACCCAGTACTTC
CDR3: CASSFGGRVETQYF

V: TRBV20-1
D: .
size: .
J: TRBJ2-7
DNA: TGCAGTGCTAGTAGGCCAGGGGGGACCTACGAGCAGTACTTC
CDR3: CSASRPGGTYEQYF

V: TRBV7-6
D: .
size: .
J: TRBJ1-1
DNA: TGTGCCAGCAGCTCGCGAGGAGACACTGAAGCTTTCTTT
CDR3: CASSSRGDTEAFF

V: TRBV18
D: TRBD1
size: .
J: TRBJ1-2
DNA: TGTGCCAGCTCACCGGACAGGGCTGCTGGCTACACCTTC
CDR3: CASSPDRAAGYTF

V: TRBV5-6
D: TRBD2
size: .
J: TRBJ2-1
DNA: TGTGCCAGCAGCCCCGGACTAGAGCCGGCCAATGAGCAGTTCTTC
CDR3: CASSPGLEPANEQFF

V: TRBV6-6
D: TRBD2
size: .
J: TRBJ2-2
DNA: TGTGCCAGCAGTCGGCCCCGGGGGTCTGGCGGGAGGGGCACCGGGGAGCTGTTTTTT
CDR3: CASSRPRGSGGRGTGELFF

V: TRBV7-9
D: TRBD1
size: .
J: TRBJ2-5
DNA: TGTGCCAGCAGCTTAGCAACAGGGGGCTTGGAGACCCAGTACTTC
CDR3: CASSLATGGLETQYF

V: TRBV19
D: .
size: .
J: TRBJ1-2
DNA: TGTGCCAGTAGCCTGCTTTCCGGGAGCCGTAACTATGGCTACACCTTC
CDR3: CASSLLSGSRNYGYTF

V: TRBV5-6
D: .
size: .
J: TRBJ2-5
DNA: TGTGCCAGCAGCTTGAAAGGGGCCGAGACCCAGTACTTC
CDR3: CASSLKGAETQYF

V: TRBV28
D: TRBD1
size: .
J: TRBJ1-4
DNA: TGTGCCAGCTCCTTACCCCGGAACAGGGGTGAAAAACTGTTTTTT
CDR3: CASSLPRNRGEKLFF

V: TRBV2
D: .
size: few
J: TRBJ1-5
DNA: TGTGCCAGCACCCTCCAGGTGGGCAATCAGCCCCAGCATTTT
CDR3: CASTLQVGNQPQHF

V: TRBV9
D: .
size: .
J: TRBJ1-5
DNA: TGTGCCAGCAGCGTAGCAGATGGGGCCAATCAGCCCCAGCATTTT
CDR3: CASSVADGANQPQHF

V: TRBV10-3
D: .
size: .
J: TRBJ1-2
DNA: TGTGCCATCGGTGGACAGAACGGTGGCTACACCTTC
CDR3: CAIGGQNGGYTF

V: TRBV28
D: TRBD1
size: .
J: TRBJ1-4
DNA: TGTGCCAGCAGCATTACCCGAACAGGGGCAACTAATGAAAAACTGTTTTTT
CDR3: CASSITRTGATNEKLFF

V: TRBV18
D: .
size: .
J: TRBJ1-4
DNA: TGTGCCAGCTCACCGGTGCGAGGTGAAAAACTGTTTTTT
CDR3: CASSPVRGEKLFF

V: TRBV6-5
D: .
size: .
J: TRBJ1-6
DNA: TGTGCCAGCAGTTACCCCCATGAGAATTCACCCCTCCACTTT
CDR3: CASSYPHENSPLHF

V: TRBV10-3
D: TRBD1
size: .
J: TRBJ1-1
DNA: TGTGCCATCTCCAGGGGGGAGATGAACACTGAAGCTTTCTTT
CDR3: CAISRGEMNTEAFF

V: TRBV19
D: .
size: few
J: TRBJ2-7
DNA: TGTGCCAGTAGTATTTCTAGTGAGACGGCGTCCTACGAGCAGTACTTC
CDR3: CASSISSETASYEQYF

V: TRBV6-2/TRBV6-3
D: TRBD1
size: .
J: TRBJ1-1
DNA: TGTGCCAGCAGTAGAACAGGGGATGGGGCAGCTTTCTTT
CDR3: CASSRTGDGAAFF

V: TRBV7-2
D: .
size: .
J: TRBJ2-3
DNA: TGTGCCAGCAGCCCGAACTGGGGGGGCGAAGATACGCAGTATTTT
CDR3: CASSPNWGGEDTQYF

V: TRBV5-5
D: TRBD1
size: .
J: TRBJ2-5
DNA: TGTGCCAGCAGCGGAAAGACAGGGGGCTTAGAGACCCAGTACTTC
CDR3: CASSGKTGGLETQYF

V: TRBV20-1
D: .
size: .
J: TRBJ1-6
DNA: TGCAGTGCTAGTTCCGGAGAAGGCTCCTATAATTCACCCCTCCACTTT
CDR3: CSASSGEGSYNSPLHF

V: TRBV9
D: TRBD1
size: .
J: TRBJ1-1
DNA: TGTGCCAGCAGCGTAGCTCCGGACAGGGCCGGGGGGAGCCCGAACACTGAAGCTTTCTTT
CDR3: CASSVAPDRAGGSPNTEAFF

V: TRBV19
D: TRBD1
size: .
J: TRBJ1-5
DNA: TGTGCCAGTAGCCCCACAGGGGTACGGCAGCCCCAGCATTTT
CDR3: CASSPTGVRQPQHF

V: TRBV25-1
D: .
size: .
J: TRBJ1-1
DNA: TGTGCCAGCAGTGCCCCGGGACTTCGGGCTGAAGCTTTCTTT
CDR3: CASSAPGLRAEAFF

V: TRBV12-3/TRBV12-4
D: .
size: few
J: TRBJ1-1
DNA: TGTGCCAGCACTCGAAACAGGAACACTGAAGCTTTCTTT
CDR3: CASTRNRNTEAFF

V: TRBV12-3/TRBV12-4
D: TRBD1
size: .
J: TRBJ2-5
DNA: TGTGCCAGCAGTAACAGGGGGTTAGAGACCCAGTACTTC
CDR3: CASSNRGLETQYF

V: TRBV5-1
D: .
size: .
J: TRBJ2-2
DNA: TGCGCCAGCAGCCCTTCCTTGCGGGGCACCGGGGAGCTGTTTTTT
CDR3: CASSPSLRGTGELFF

V: TRBV9
D: .
size: .
J: TRBJ2-1
DNA: TGTGCCAGCAGCGAATCCGCCACAGGACCCTACAATGAGCAGTTCTTC
CDR3: CASSESATGPYNEQFF

V: TRBV5-1
D: .
size: .
J: TRBJ2-1
DNA: TGCGCCAGCAGCCATGGTACAGATGAGCAGTTCTTC
CDR3: CASSHGTDEQFF